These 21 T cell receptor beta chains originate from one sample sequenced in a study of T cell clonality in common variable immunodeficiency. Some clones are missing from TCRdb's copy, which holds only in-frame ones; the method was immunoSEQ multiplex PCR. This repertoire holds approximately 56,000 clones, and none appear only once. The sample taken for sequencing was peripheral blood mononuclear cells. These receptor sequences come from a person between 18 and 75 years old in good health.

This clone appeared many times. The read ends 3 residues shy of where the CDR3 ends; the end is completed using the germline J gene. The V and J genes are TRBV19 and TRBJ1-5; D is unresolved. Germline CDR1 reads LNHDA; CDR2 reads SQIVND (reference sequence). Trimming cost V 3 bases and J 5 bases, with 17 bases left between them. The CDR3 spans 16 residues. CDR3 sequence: CASSIPSTADYQPQHF. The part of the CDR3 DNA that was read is TGTGCCAGTAGTATCCCCTCGACCGCGGACTATCAGCCC.

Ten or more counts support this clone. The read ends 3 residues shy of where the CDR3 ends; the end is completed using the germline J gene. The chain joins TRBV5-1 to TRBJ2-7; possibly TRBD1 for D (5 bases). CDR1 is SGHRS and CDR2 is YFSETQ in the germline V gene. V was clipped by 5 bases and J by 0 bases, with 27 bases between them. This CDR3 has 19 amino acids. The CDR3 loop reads CASSSRAPEPGTGSYEQYF. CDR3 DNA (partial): TGCGCCAGCAGTTCTCGTGCCCCTGAACCAGGCACAGGCTCCTACGAG.

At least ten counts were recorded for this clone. The CDR3: CASSLGGTGGNEQFF. The sequenced CDR3 bases are TGTGCCAGCAGTTTAGGTGGGACAGGGGGCAATGAG. This chain connects TRBV28 to TRBJ2-1, with TRBD1 identical over 11 bases. The sequence runs out 3 residues before the end of the CDR3; the remainder is reconstructed from the germline J gene. This CDR3 is built from 15 residues. The germline V gene encodes CDR1 MDHEN and CDR2 SYDVKM. V was clipped by 2 bases and J by 6 bases; unmatched bases: 3.

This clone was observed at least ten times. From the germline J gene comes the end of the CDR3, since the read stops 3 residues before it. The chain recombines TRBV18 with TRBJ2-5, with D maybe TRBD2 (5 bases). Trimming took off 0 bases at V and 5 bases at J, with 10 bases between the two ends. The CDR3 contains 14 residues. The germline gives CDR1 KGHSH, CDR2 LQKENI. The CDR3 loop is CASSPPVLAETQYF. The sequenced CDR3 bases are TGTGCCAGCTCACCACCGGTTTTAGCGGAGACC.

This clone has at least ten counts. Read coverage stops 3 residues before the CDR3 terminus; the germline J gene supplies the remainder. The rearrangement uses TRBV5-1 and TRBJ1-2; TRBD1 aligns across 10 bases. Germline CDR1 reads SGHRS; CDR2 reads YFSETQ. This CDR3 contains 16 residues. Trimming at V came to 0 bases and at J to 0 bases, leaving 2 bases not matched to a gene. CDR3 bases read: TGCGCCAGCAGCTTGGCCGGGACAGGGGCTAACTATGGC. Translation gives CASSLAGTGANYG. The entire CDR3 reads CASSLAGTGANYGYTF.

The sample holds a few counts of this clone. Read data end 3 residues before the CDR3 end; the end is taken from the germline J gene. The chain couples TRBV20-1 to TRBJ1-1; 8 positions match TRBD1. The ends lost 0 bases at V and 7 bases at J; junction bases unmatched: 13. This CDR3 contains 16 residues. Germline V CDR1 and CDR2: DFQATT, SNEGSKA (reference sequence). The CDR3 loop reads CSAREGWTGRVGEAFF. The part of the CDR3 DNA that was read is TGCAGTGCTAGAGAGGGGTGGACAGGGCGAGTTGGTGAA.

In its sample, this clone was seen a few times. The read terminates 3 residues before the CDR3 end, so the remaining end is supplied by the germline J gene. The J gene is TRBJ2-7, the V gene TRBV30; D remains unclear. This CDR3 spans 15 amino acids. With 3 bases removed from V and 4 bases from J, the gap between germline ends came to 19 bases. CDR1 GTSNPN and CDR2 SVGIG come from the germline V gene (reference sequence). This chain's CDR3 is CAWSRPDSMRYEQYF. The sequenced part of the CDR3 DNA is TGTGCCTGGAGCCGCCCAGACTCAATGAGGTACGAG. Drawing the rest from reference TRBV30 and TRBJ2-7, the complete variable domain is SQTIHQWPATLVQPVGSPLSLECTVEGTSNPNLYWYRQAAGRGLQLLFYSVGIGQISSEVPQNLSASRPQDRQFILSSKKLLLSDSGFYLCAWSRPDSMRYEQYFGPGTRLTVT.

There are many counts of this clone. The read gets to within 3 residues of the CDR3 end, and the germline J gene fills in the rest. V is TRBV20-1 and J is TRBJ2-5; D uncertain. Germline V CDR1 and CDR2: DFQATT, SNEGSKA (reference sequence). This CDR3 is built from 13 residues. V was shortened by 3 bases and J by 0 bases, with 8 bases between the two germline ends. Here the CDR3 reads CSARPSYQETQYF. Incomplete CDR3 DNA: TGCAGTGCTAGGCCCAGTTACCAAGAGACC.

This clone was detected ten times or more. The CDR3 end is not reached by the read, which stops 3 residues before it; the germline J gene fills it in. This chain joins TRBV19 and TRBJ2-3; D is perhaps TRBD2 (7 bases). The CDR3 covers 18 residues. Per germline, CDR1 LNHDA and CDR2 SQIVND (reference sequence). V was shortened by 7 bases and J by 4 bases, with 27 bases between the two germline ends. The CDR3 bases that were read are TGTGCCAGTATGAAGGGGGGGGCCTGGGAAGGTCGGGCAGATACG. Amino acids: CASMKGGAWEGRADT. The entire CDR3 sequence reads CASMKGGAWEGRADTQYF.

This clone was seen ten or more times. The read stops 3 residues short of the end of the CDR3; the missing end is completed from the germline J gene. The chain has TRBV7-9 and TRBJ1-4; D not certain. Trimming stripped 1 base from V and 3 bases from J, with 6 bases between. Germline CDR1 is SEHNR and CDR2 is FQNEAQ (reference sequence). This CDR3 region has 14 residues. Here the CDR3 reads CASSLVSANEKLFF. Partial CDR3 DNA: TGTGCCAGCAGCTTAGTGTCGGCTAATGAAAAA.

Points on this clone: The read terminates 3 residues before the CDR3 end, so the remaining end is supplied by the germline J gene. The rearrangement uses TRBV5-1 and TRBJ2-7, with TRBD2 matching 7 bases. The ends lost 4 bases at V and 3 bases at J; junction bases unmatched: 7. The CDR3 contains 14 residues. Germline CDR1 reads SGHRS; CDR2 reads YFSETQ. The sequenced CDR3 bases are TGCGCCAGCAGCCCCGGGACGGGGGGCTACGAG. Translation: CASSPGTGGYE. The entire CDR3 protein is CASSPGTGGYEQYF.

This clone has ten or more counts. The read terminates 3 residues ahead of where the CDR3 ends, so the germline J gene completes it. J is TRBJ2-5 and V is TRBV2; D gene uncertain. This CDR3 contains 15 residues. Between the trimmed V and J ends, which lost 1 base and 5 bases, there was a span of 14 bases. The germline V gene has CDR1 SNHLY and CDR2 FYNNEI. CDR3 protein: CASSEGALGGETQYF. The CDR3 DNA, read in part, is TGTGCCAGCAGTGAAGGGGCTTTGGGTGGCGAGACC.

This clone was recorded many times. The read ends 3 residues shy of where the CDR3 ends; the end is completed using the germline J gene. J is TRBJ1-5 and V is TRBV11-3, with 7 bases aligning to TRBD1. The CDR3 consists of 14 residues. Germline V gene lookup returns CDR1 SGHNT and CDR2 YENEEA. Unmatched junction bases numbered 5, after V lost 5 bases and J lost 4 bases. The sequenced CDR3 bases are TGTGCCAGCAGCCGCAGACAGGGAAATCAGCCC. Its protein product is CASSRRQGNQP. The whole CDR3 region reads CASSRRQGNQPQHF.

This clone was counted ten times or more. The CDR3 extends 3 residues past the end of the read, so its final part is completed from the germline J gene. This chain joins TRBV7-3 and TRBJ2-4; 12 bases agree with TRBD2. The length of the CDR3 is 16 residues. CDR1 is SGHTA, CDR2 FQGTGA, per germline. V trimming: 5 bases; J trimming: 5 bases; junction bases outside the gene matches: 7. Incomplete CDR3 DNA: TGTGCCAGCAGCCGTCTAGCGGGAGGGGTAGAAAACATT. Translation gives CASSRLAGGVENI. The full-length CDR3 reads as CASSRLAGGVENIQYF. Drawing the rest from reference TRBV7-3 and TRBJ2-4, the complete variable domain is GAGVSQTPSNKVTEKGKYVELRCDPISGHTALYWYRQSLGQGPEFLIYFQGTGAADDSGLPNDRFFAVRPEGSVSTLKIQRTERGDSAVYLCASSRLAGGVENIQYFGAGTRLSVL.

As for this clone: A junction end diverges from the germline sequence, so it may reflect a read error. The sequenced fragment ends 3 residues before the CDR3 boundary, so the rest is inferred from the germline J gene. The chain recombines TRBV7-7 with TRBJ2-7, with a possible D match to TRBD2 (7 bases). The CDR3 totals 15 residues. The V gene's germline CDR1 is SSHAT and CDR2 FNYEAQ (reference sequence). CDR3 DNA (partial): TGTGCTAGCAGCCCGTCCCCGGGGGGCGGTTACGAG. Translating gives CASSPSPGGGYE. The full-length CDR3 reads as CASSPSPGGGYEQYF.

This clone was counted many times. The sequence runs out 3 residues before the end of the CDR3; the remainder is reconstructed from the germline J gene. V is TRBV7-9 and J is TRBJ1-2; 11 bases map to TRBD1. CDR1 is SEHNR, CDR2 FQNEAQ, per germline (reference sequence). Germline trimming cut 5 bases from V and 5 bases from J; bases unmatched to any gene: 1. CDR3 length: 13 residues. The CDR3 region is CASSRDRGYGYTF. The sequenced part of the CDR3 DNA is TGTGCCAGCAGCCGGGACAGGGGGTATGGC.

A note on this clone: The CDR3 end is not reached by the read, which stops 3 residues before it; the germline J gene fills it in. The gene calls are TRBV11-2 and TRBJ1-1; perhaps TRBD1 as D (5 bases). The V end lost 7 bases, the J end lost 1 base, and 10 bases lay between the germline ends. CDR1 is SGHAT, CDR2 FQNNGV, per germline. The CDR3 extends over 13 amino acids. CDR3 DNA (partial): TGTGCCAGCAAGTGGGGGGGGAACACTGAA. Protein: CASKWGGNTE. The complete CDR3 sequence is CASKWGGNTEAFF.

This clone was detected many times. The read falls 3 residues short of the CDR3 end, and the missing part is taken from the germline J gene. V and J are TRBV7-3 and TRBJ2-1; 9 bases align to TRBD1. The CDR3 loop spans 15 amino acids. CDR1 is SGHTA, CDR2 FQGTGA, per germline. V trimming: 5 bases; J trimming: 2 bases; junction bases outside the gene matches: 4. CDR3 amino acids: CASSPGTGPYNEQFF. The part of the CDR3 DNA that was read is TGTGCCAGCAGCCCAGGGACAGGGCCCTACAATGAG.

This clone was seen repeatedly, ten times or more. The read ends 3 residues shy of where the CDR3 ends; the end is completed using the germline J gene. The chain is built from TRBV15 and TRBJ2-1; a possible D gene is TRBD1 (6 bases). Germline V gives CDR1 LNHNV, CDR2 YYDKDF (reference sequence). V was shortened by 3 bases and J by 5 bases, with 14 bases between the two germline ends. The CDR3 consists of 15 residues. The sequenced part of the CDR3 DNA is TGTGCCACCAGCAGCAGATTACAGGGCGACAATGAG. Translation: CATSSRLQGDNE. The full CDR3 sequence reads CATSSRLQGDNEQFF.

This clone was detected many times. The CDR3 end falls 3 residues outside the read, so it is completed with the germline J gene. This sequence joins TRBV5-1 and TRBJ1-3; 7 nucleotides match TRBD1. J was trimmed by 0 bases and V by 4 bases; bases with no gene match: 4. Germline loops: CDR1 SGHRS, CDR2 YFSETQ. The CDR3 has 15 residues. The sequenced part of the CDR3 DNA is TGCGCCAGCAGCGTCACAGGGGACTCTGGAAACACC. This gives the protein CASSVTGDSGNT. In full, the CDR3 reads CASSVTGDSGNTIYF. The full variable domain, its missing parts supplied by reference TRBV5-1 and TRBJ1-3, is KAGVTQTPRYLIKTRGQQVTLSCSPISGHRSVSWYQQTPGQGLQFLFEYFSETQRNKGNFPGRFSGRQFSNSRSEMNVSTLELGDSALYLCASSVTGDSGNTIYFGEGSWLTVV.

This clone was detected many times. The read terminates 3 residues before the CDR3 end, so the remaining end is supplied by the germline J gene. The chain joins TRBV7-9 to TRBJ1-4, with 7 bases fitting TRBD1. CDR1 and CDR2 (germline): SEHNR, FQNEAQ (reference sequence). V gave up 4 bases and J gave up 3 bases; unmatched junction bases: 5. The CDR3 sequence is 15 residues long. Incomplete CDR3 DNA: TGTGCCAGCAGCTCGACAGGGATGGCTAATGAAAAA. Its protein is CASSSTGMANEK. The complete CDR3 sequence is CASSSTGMANEKLFF.